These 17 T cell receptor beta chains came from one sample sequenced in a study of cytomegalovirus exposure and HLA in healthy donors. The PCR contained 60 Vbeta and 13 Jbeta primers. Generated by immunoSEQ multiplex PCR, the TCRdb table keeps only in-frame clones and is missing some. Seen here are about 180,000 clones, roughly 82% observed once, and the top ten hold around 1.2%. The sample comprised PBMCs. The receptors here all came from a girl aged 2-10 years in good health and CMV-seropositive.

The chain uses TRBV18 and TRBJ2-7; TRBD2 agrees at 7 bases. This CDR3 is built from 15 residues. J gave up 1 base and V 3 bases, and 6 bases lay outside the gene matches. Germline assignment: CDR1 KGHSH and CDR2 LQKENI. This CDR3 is CASSPGGDRSYEQYF. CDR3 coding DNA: TGTGCCAGCTCACCTGGGGGGGATCGGTCCTACGAGCAGTACTTC.

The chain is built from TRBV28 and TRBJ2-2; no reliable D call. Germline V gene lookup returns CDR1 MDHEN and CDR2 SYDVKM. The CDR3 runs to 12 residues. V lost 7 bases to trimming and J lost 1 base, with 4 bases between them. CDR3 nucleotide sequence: TGTGCCAGCACCAGGAACACCGGGGAGCTGTTTTTT. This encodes CASTRNTGELFF.

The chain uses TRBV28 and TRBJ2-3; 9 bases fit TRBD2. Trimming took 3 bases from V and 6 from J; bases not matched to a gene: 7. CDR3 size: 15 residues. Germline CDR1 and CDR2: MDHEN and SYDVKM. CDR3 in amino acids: CASSFAGGSWDTQYF. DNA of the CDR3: TGTGCCAGCAGTTTCGCGGGAGGGTCATGGGATACGCAGTATTTT.

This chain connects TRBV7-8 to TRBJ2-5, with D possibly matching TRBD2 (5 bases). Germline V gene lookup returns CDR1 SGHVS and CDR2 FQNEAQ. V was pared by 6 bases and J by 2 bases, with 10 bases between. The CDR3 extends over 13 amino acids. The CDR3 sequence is CASRRRLQETQYF. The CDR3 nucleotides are TGTGCCAGCAGACGCAGACTACAAGAGACCCAGTACTTC.

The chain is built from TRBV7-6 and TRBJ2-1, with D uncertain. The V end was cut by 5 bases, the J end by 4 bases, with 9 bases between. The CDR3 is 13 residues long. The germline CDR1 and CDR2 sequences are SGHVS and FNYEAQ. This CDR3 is CASSINLYNEQFF. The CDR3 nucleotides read TGTGCCAGCAGCATAAACTTGTACAATGAGCAGTTCTTC. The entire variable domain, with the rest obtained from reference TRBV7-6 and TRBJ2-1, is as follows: GAGVSQSPRYKVTKRGQDVALRCDPISGHVSLYWYRQALGQGPEFLTYFNYEAQQDKSGLPNDRFSAERPEGSISTLTIQRTEQRDSAMYRCASSINLYNEQFFGPGTRLTVL.

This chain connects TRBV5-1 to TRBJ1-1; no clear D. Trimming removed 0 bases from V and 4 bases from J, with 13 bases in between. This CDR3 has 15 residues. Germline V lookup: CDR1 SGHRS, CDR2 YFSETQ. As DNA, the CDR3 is TGCGCCAGCAGCTTGGAGGCAGGCCCCGTCACTGAAGCTTTCTTT. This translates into CASSLEAGPVTEAFF.

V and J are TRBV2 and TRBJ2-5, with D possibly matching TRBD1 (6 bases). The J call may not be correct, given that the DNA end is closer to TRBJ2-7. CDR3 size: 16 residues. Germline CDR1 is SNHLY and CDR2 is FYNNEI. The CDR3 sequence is CASTPPGQRSSYEQYF. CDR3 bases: TGTGCCAGCACCCCTCCCGGACAGCGGAGCTCCTACGAGCAGTACTTC.

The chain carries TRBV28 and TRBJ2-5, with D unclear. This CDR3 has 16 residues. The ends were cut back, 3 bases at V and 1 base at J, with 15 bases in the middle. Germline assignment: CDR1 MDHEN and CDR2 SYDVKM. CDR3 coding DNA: TGTGCCAGCAGTTTCCCGTCCCTGCGGCGCCAAGAGACCCAGTACTTC. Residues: CASSFPSLRRQETQYF.

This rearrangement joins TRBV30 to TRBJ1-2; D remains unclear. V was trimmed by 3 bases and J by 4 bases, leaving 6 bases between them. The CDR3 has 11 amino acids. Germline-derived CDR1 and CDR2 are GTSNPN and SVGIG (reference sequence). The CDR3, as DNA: TGTGCCTGGAGCCTAGCCTATGGCTACACCTTC. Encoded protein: CAWSLAYGYTF.

CDR3 amino acids: CASSEVRAGGTGANVLTF. CDR3 coding DNA: TGTGCCAGCAGTGAAGTTCGGGCAGGGGGCACGGGGGCCAACGTCCTGACTTTC. V gene TRBV6-1 combines with J gene TRBJ2-6; 8 positions match TRBD1. CDR3 length: 18 amino acids. From germline, CDR1 is MNHNS and CDR2 SASEGT. With V trimmed by 1 base and J by 4 bases, 9 bases remained unmatched.

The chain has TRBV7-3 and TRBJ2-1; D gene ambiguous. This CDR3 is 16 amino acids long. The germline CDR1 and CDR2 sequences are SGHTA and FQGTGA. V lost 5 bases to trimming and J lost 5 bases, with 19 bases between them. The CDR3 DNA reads TGTGCCAGCAGCGATAAGGAGCGCCCCCCGGACAATGAGCAGTTCTTC. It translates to CASSDKERPPDNEQFF. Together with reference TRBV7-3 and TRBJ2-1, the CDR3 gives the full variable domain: GAGVSQTPSNKVTEKGKYVELRCDPISGHTALYWYRQSLGQGPEFLIYFQGTGAADDSGLPNDRFFAVRPEGSVSTLKIQRTERGDSAVYLCASSDKERPPDNEQFFGPGTRLTVL.

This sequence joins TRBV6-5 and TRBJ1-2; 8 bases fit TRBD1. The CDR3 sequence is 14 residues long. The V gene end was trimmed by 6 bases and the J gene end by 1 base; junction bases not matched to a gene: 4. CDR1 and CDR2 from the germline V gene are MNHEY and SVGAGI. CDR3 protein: CASRADRGNYGYTF. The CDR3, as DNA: TGTGCCAGCAGGGCTGACAGGGGTAACTATGGCTACACCTTC.

The CDR3 DNA reads as TGTGCCAGCTCACTAAAAGACAGGGAGGCGGGCTACACCTTC. Translation gives CASSLKDREAGYTF. V gene TRBV18 combines with J gene TRBJ1-2; 7 nucleotides match TRBD1. J was trimmed by 8 bases and V by 4 bases; bases with no gene match: 10. The length of the CDR3 is 14 residues. Per germline, CDR1 KGHSH and CDR2 LQKENI.

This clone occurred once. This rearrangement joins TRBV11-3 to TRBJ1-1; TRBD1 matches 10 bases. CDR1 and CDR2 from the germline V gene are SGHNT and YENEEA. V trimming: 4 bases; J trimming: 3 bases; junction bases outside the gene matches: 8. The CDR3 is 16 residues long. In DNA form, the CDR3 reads TGTGCCAGCAGCTCGGTGGGGGACAGGGGCGACACTGAAGCTTTCTTT. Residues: CASSSVGDRGDTEAFF. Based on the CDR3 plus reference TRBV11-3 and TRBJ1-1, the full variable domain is EAGVVQSPRYKIIEKKQPVAFWCNPISGHNTLYWYLQNLGQGPELLIRYENEEAVDDSQLPKDRFSAERLKGVDSTLKIQPAELGDSAVYLCASSSVGDRGDTEAFFGQGTRLTVV.

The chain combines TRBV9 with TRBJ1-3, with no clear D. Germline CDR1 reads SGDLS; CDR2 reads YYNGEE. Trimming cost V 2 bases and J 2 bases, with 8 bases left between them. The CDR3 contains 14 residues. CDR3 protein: CASSVASAGNTIYF. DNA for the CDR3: TGTGCCAGCAGCGTCGCGTCGGCTGGAAACACCATATATTTT.

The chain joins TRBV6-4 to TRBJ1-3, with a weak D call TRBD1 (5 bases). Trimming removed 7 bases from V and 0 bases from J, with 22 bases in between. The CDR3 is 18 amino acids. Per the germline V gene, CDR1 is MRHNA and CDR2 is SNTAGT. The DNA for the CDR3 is TGTGCCAGCATGGAACGACGGACAAAAAGAGGCTCTGGAAACACCATATATTTT. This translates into CASMERRTKRGSGNTIYF.

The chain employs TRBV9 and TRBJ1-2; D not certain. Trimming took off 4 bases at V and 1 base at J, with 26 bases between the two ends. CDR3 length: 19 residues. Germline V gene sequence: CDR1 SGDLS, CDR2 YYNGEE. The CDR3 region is CASSPRLRETPDNNYGYTF. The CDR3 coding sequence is TGTGCCAGCAGCCCCCGGTTGAGGGAGACCCCGGATAATAACTATGGCTACACCTTC.